A selection of T cell receptor beta chains follows, all from one sample in a study of neurological immune-mediated disorders. TCRdb processed the 5' RACE reads anew with MiXCR; each CDR3 protein has one entry. The table has about 36,000 distinct CDR3 sequences, approximately 10% seen once. Sequenced sample: PBMCs. The receptors shown here come from a woman in her thirties with HTLV-1-associated myelopathy (HAM/TSP). The CDR3 runs from the conserved cysteine through the conserved F or W. A D gene is named only where the DNA matches it firmly. The listing skips clone size in some rows; elsewhere it reads once, few, many or a size class.

clone_size	d_call	v_call	j_call	cdr3_aa	cdr3_nt
many	-	TRBV20-1	TRBJ1-1	CSAFGWTEAFF	TGCAGTGCTTTTGGATGGACTGAAGCTTTCTTT
many	TRBD1	TRBV20-1	TRBJ1-1	CSAPRDRGRAFF	TGCAGTGCGCCCCGGGACAGGGGGCGAGCTTTCTTT
many	-	TRBV20-1	TRBJ2-2	CSANRPGLDTGELFF	TGCAGTGCTAACCGGCCCGGACTCGACACCGGGGAGCTGTTTTTT
many	-	TRBV12-3/TRBV12-4	TRBJ2-1	CASSFGRRGINEQFF	TGTGCCAGCAGTTTCGGAAGAAGGGGGATCAATGAGCAGTTCTTC
many	TRBD1	TRBV7-2	TRBJ1-2	CASSTILEPGQGTSYTF	TGTGCCAGCAGCACAATACTCGAACCGGGACAGGGTACGAGCTACACCTTC
many	-	TRBV2	TRBJ2-3	CASRFGVGRGTDTQYF	TGTGCCAGCAGGTTTGGGGTGGGCAGGGGAACAGATACGCAGTATTTT
many	TRBD2	TRBV6-5	TRBJ2-7	CASSYSSGGGYEQYF	TGTGCCAGCAGTTACTCCAGCGGGGGGGGGTACGAGCAGTACTTC
few	TRBD2	TRBV11-3	TRBJ2-3	CASSPGGGGTDTQYF	TGTGCCAGCAGCCCCGGGGGGGGGGGGACAGATACGCAGTATTTT
many	TRBD1	TRBV20-1	TRBJ2-2	CSAHRGNTGELFF	TGCAGTGCGCACAGGGGGAACACCGGGGAGCTGTTTTTT
many	-	TRBV5-1	TRBJ2-1	CASSSTSHEQFF	TGCGCCAGCAGCTCTACTAGCCATGAGCAGTTCTTC
many	-	TRBV6-2/TRBV6-3	TRBJ2-3	CASSYSLQINTDTQYF	TGTGCCAGCAGTTACTCGCTCCAGATTAACACAGATACGCAGTATTTT
many	-	TRBV7-9	TRBJ2-3	CASSLTGSTDTQYF	TGTGCCAGCAGCTTAACAGGAAGCACAGATACGCAGTATTTT
many	-	TRBV4-1	TRBJ1-4	CASSQPTRGRNEKLFF	TGCGCCAGCAGCCAGCCTACAAGGGGCCGGAATGAAAAACTGTTTTTT
many	TRBD2	TRBV20-1	TRBJ2-3	CSARAGSYTDTQYF	TGCAGTGCGAGAGCGGGATCCTACACAGATACGCAGTATTTT
many	-	TRBV12-3/TRBV12-4	TRBJ1-2	CASSLRDGYTF	TGTGCCAGCAGTTTAAGGGATGGCTACACCTTC
many	-	TRBV5-6	TRBJ1-2	CASSYRGSGYGYTF	TGTGCCAGCAGCTACCGTGGTTCCGGCTATGGCTACACCTTC
-	TRBD2	TRBV20-1	TRBJ2-7	CSATRRGGIYEQYF	TGCAGTGCTACCCGGCGGGGGGGGATCTACGAGCAGTACTTC
many	-	TRBV20-1	TRBJ1-5	CSASPPRGRGNQPQHF	TGCAGTGCTAGTCCACCCAGAGGGCGAGGCAATCAGCCCCAGCATTTT
many	-	TRBV5-1	TRBJ1-2	CASSPDSNYGYTF	TGCGCCAGCAGCCCGGACAGTAACTATGGCTACACCTTC
medium-sized	-	TRBV6-1	TRBJ2-2	CASSDALTGELFF	TGTGCCAGCAGTGACGCCTTAACCGGGGAGCTGTTTTTT
many	-	TRBV7-2	TRBJ1-5	CASSPAQAQPQHF	TGTGCCAGCAGCCCAGCCCAGGCGCAGCCCCAGCATTTT
many	-	TRBV5-1	TRBJ2-3	CASSLDSRADTQYF	TGCGCCAGCAGCTTGGATTCTCGCGCAGATACGCAGTATTTT
many	-	TRBV20-1	TRBJ2-3	CSARLPGTYFTDTQYF	TGCAGTGCTAGATTGCCAGGAACATACTTCACAGATACGCAGTATTTT
many	-	TRBV20-1	TRBJ1-1	CSAREGNTEAFF	TGCAGTGCTAGAGAGGGGAACACTGAAGCTTTCTTT
many	TRBD1	TRBV7-9	TRBJ2-1	CASSLTQGDNEQFF	TGTGCCAGCAGCTTAACCCAGGGGGACAATGAGCAGTTCTTC
many	-	TRBV7-9	TRBJ2-7	CASSSRIGEQYF	TGTGCCAGCAGCTCTCGGATAGGGGAGCAGTACTTC
many	-	TRBV29-1	TRBJ1-5	CSVEEDISNQPQHF	TGCAGCGTTGAAGAAGATATTAGCAATCAGCCCCAGCATTTT
many	TRBD1	TRBV20-1	TRBJ1-5	CSASPGSGQSNQPQHF	TGCAGTGCTAGCCCGGGATCGGGACAGAGCAATCAGCCCCAGCATTTT
few	TRBD1	TRBV6-1	TRBJ1-4	CASSDGTANEKLFF	TGTGCCAGCAGTGATGGGACAGCTAATGAAAAACTGTTTTTT
many	TRBD2	TRBV20-1	TRBJ2-1	CSARGLAGGLREQFF	TGCAGTGCTCGAGGGCTAGCGGGGGGGCTGCGGGAGCAGTTCTTC
many	TRBD1	TRBV20-1	TRBJ2-7	CSAPFTGQGIYEQYF	TGCAGTGCTCCCTTCACGGGACAGGGAATCTACGAGCAGTACTTC
many	TRBD1	TRBV3-1	TRBJ1-2	CASSQEGDRVRYGYTF	TGTGCCAGCAGCCAAGAAGGGGACAGGGTGAGGTATGGCTACACCTTC
many	TRBD2	TRBV20-1	TRBJ2-3	CSARVGSGGPDTQYF	TGCAGTGCTAGAGTAGGTAGCGGGGGGCCTGATACGCAGTATTTT
many	TRBD2	TRBV20-1	TRBJ2-1	CSARIPQRGARSEQFF	TGCAGTGCTAGAATCCCCCAGCGGGGGGCCCGTAGTGAGCAGTTCTTC
many	-	TRBV5-1	TRBJ2-2	CASSSPRTRVSSNTGELFF	TGCGCCAGCAGCTCCCCCCGCACACGGGTATCATCGAACACCGGGGAGCTGTTTTTT
many	-	TRBV7-9	TRBJ1-6	CASSIQGGSPLHF	TGTGCCAGCAGCATTCAGGGTGGTTCACCCCTCCACTTT
many	-	TRBV20-1	TRBJ2-3	CSITRRSPSTDTQYF	TGCAGTATTACTCGGCGGAGCCCGAGCACAGATACGCAGTATTTT
many	TRBD1	TRBV20-1	TRBJ1-2	CSARNRGNYGYTF	TGCAGTGCTAGGAACAGGGGTAACTATGGCTACACCTTC
many	-	TRBV20-1	TRBJ1-1	CSARDLAGPEAFF	TGCAGTGCTAGAGATCTGGCAGGCCCTGAAGCTTTCTTT
-	TRBD1	TRBV5-5	TRBJ2-4	CASSLVGTDKNIQYF	TGTGCCAGCAGCTTGGTAGGGACAGACAAAAACATTCAGTACTTC
many	-	TRBV20-1	TRBJ2-3	CSAFPGATSTDTQYF	TGCAGTGCTTTCCCGGGGGCCACTAGCACAGATACGCAGTATTTT
-	TRBD2	TRBV20-1	TRBJ2-7	CSAPLAGGQEQYF	TGCAGTGCCCCACTAGCGGGGGGGCAGGAGCAGTACTTC
-	-	TRBV7-2	TRBJ1-1	CASSLWDEAFF	TGTGCCAGCAGCTTATGGGATGAAGCTTTCTTT
-	TRBD1	TRBV6-5	TRBJ1-2	CASSTQRRTGAYGYTF	TGTGCCAGCAGTACGCAGCGAAGGACAGGGGCCTATGGCTACACCTTC
many	-	TRBV5-1	TRBJ1-4	CASSPIAGSNEKLFF	TGCGCCAGCAGCCCGATCGCAGGGAGTAATGAAAAACTGTTTTTT
many	-	TRBV20-1	TRBJ2-4	CSAEGGAKNIQYF	TGCAGTGCCGAGGGGGGAGCCAAAAACATTCAGTACTTC
many	-	TRBV20-1	TRBJ2-2	CSTKRTTTGELFF	TGCAGTACGAAGCGGACAACCACCGGGGAGCTGTTTTTT
many	TRBD1	TRBV20-1	TRBJ1-6	CSARTGGENSPLHF	TGCAGTGCTAGGACAGGGGGCGAGAATTCACCCCTCCACTTT
many	TRBD2	TRBV7-9	TRBJ2-1	CASSVRAGGLYNEQFF	TGTGCCAGCAGCGTCCGCGCGGGGGGGCTCTACAATGAGCAGTTCTTC
many	-	TRBV5-1	TRBJ2-2	CASSLRGTNTGELFF	TGCGCCAGCAGCTTGAGGGGCACGAACACCGGGGAGCTGTTTTTT
many	TRBD1	TRBV20-1	TRBJ2-7	CSARGDSYEQYF	TGCAGTGCTAGAGGGGACAGCTACGAGCAGTACTTC
few	-	TRBV5-1	TRBJ2-1	CASSLSREYNEQFF	TGCGCCAGCAGCCTGAGCCGGGAATACAATGAGCAGTTCTTC
many	-	TRBV3-1	TRBJ1-4	CASSLRSGTGEKLFF	TGTGCCAGCAGCCTGCGATCAGGGACGGGGGAAAAACTGTTTTTT